One and the same sample provided the 16 T cell receptor beta chains below, sequenced in a study of shared clonotypes between healthy human individuals. Some clones are missing from TCRdb's copy, which holds only in-frame ones; the method was immunoSEQ multiplex PCR. This sample carries about 600,000 clones, around 97% of them seen once, and the ten largest clones take about 0.057%. The sample was naive CD4+ T cells sorted from blood. Specified subset: CD45RA+ positively selected. The receptors stem from a woman in her 30s in good health.

The chain carries TRBV9 and TRBJ2-7, with D tentatively TRBD1 or TRBD2 (5 bases each). CDR3 length: 15 residues. V lost 0 bases and J lost 3, with 13 bases in between. From germline, CDR1 is SGDLS and CDR2 YYNGEE. CDR3 DNA: TGTGCCAGCAGCGTAGTAGAGGGACCCAGCTACGAGCAGTACTTC. Protein sequence: CASSVVEGPSYEQYF.

On this clone: This specimen includes other DNA sequences encoding the same CDR3. This sequence joins TRBV5-1 and TRBJ1-3; 7 bases line up with TRBD1. CDR3 length: 14 amino acids. Germline trimming cut 3 bases from V and 4 bases from J; bases unmatched to any gene: 4. Germline-derived CDR1 and CDR2 are SGHRS and YFSETQ. The DNA for the CDR3 is TGCGCCAGCAGCTCCGGGACAGCGGGAAACACCATATATTTT. Translated: CASSSGTAGNTIYF.

J is TRBJ1-1 and V is TRBV15; 8 positions agree with TRBD1. The germline CDR1 and CDR2 sequences are LNHNV and YYDKDF (reference sequence). The junction had 3 bases not matched to a gene; V was cut back by 3 bases and J by 3 bases. This CDR3 comprises 14 residues. CDR3 protein: CATSREQGDTEAFF. In nucleotides, the CDR3 is TGTGCCACCAGCAGGGAACAGGGGGACACTGAAGCTTTCTTT.

The chain is built from TRBV28 and TRBJ2-7; 7 positions agree with TRBD1. Germline CDR1 and CDR2: MDHEN and SYDVKM. V dropped 6 bases and J dropped 1; count of bases not matched to a gene: 6. The CDR3 loop spans 14 amino acids. The CDR3 loop is CASRLPGQSYEQYF. The CDR3, as DNA: TGTGCCAGCAGACTCCCGGGACAGTCCTACGAGCAGTACTTC.

The rearrangement uses TRBV6-5 and TRBJ1-4, with TRBD1 matching 9 bases. Germline V gene sequence: CDR1 MNHEY, CDR2 SVGAGI. The CDR3 sequence is 15 residues long. J was trimmed by 8 bases and V by 3 bases; bases with no gene match: 7. The CDR3 spells CASSYLGQGSEKLFF. The CDR3 nucleotides are TGTGCCAGCAGTTATCTGGGACAGGGTAGCGAAAAACTGTTTTTT.

The count of this clone is one. CDR3 nucleotides: TGCGCCAGCAGCTTGGCGCCGAACACCGGGGAGCTGTTTTTT. It is translated as CASSLAPNTGELFF. J is TRBJ2-2 and V is TRBV5-1; D remains ambiguous. The CDR3 has 14 residues. V was pared by 0 bases and J by 0 bases, with 3 bases between. The V gene's germline CDR1 is SGHRS and CDR2 YFSETQ.

This chain uses TRBV19 with TRBJ2-2; 8 positions agree with TRBD1. The V and J ends lost 6 bases and 7 bases, in that order; junction bases with no gene match: 13. Looked up from germline, CDR1 is LNHDA and CDR2 is SQIVND (reference sequence). The CDR3 spans 16 residues. The chain's CDR3 is CASRIDRGHKNGELFF. The CDR3 DNA sequence: TGTGCCAGTAGGATCGACAGGGGTCATAAAAACGGGGAGCTGTTTTTT.

The chain carries TRBV19 and TRBJ1-4; possible D gene TRBD1, 5 bases. V was pared by 1 base and J by 0 bases, with 15 bases between. The germline V gene encodes CDR1 LNHDA and CDR2 SQIVND (reference sequence). The CDR3 runs 18 residues. The CDR3 DNA follows: TGTGCCAGTAGTATAGTGGGGCAGGGAGGCTCAACTAATGAAAAACTGTTTTTT. This gives the protein CASSIVGQGGSTNEKLFF. Based on the CDR3 plus reference TRBV19 and TRBJ1-4, the full variable domain is DGGITQSPKYLFRKEGQNVTLSCEQNLNHDAMYWYRQDPGQGLRLIYYSQIVNDFQKGDIAEGYSVSREKKESFPLTVTSAQKNPTAFYLCASSIVGQGGSTNEKLFFGSGTQLSVL.

The chain carries TRBV19 and TRBJ2-4; 7 positions match TRBD2. The germline V gene has CDR1 LNHDA and CDR2 SQIVND (reference sequence). This CDR3 contains 17 residues. V dropped 7 bases and J dropped 8; count of bases not matched to a gene: 20. The DNA of the CDR3 is TGTGCCAGTACCGACGGGCCTAGCGGCTTTCCGATCGACATTCAGTACTTC. Its protein is CASTDGPSGFPIDIQYF.

The rearrangement uses TRBV10-3 and TRBJ2-5, with 11 bases lining up with TRBD1. J lost 2 bases, V lost 6 bases, and 11 bases had no gene match. The germline V gene has CDR1 ENHRY and CDR2 SYGVKD. CDR3 length: 17 residues. The CDR3 coding sequence is TGTGCCATCAGAGGGACAGGGGGTTCGAAGGATCAAGAGACCCAGTACTTC. Amino acids: CAIRGTGGSKDQETQYF.

This clone appeared once. The chain links TRBV5-6 to TRBJ2-7; D uncertain. Looked up from germline, CDR1 is SGHDT and CDR2 is YYEEEE. The CDR3 has 14 amino acids. V was pared by 4 bases and J by 2 bases, with 13 bases between. The CDR3 reads CASSRSGFPYEQYF. The CDR3 DNA reads TGTGCCAGCAGCCGATCCGGTTTTCCCTACGAGCAGTACTTC.

In DNA form, the CDR3 reads TGCGCCAGCAGCCAAGAAGTAGTCGGTGGAACAGGCTATAGCAATCAGCCCCAGCATTTT. This codes for CASSQEVVGGTGYSNQPQHF. The chain employs TRBV4-1 and TRBJ1-5, with D tentatively TRBD1 (5 bases). The CDR3 sequence is 20 residues long. In germline, CDR1 is MGHRA, CDR2 YSYEKL. The germline V and J ends were trimmed by 0 bases and 0 bases, with 21 bases remaining between them.

The CDR3 DNA sequence: TGTGCCAGTACGGGACAGAACACCGGGGAGCTGTTTTTT. Translating gives CASTGQNTGELFF. J is TRBJ2-2 and V is TRBV5-4; possible D gene TRBD1, 6 bases. V shed 8 bases and J shed 1 base, with 9 bases lying between them. The CDR3 runs 13 residues. Germline-derived CDR1 and CDR2 are SGHNT and YYREEE (reference sequence). The variable domain in full, with the rest retrieved from reference TRBV5-4 and TRBJ2-2, is ETGVTQSPTHLIKTRGQQVTLRCSSQSGHNTVSWYQQALGQGPQFIFQYYREEENGRGNFPPRFSGLQFPNYSSELNVNALELDDSALYLCASTGQNTGELFFGEGSRLTVL.

The chain employs TRBV27 and TRBJ2-7; D is ambiguous. Germline assignment: CDR1 MNHEY and CDR2 SMNVEV (reference sequence). Trimming stripped 7 bases from V and 2 bases from J, with 15 bases between. This CDR3 comprises 14 residues. DNA for the CDR3: TGTGCCAGCACCATTCGACCCGGGCCCTACGAGCAGTACTTC. As protein: CASTIRPGPYEQYF.

This chain joins TRBV9 and TRBJ2-2; D uncertain. Looked up from germline, CDR1 is SGDLS and CDR2 is YYNGEE. The CDR3 runs to 13 residues. V lost 0 bases, J lost 7 bases, and 7 bases lay in between. The CDR3 sequence is CASSVASGGELFF. CDR3 DNA: TGTGCCAGCAGCGTAGCTTCGGGCGGGGAGCTGTTTTTT. The full variable domain, its missing parts supplied by reference TRBV9 and TRBJ2-2, is DSGVTQTPKHLITATGQRVTLRCSPRSGDLSVYWYQQSLDQGLQFLIQYYNGEERAKGNILERFSAQQFPDLHSELNLSSLELGDSALYFCASSVASGGELFFGEGSRLTVL.

This chain joins TRBV10-3 and TRBJ2-2, with 9 bases identical to TRBD1. With 6 bases clipped from V and 4 bases from J, the junction kept 3 bases outside the gene matches. The CDR3 contains 14 residues. Per the germline V gene, CDR1 is ENHRY and CDR2 is SYGVKD. DNA of the CDR3: TGTGCCATCAGGACAGGGGGAACCACCGGGGAGCTGTTTTTT. Its protein is CAIRTGGTTGELFF.